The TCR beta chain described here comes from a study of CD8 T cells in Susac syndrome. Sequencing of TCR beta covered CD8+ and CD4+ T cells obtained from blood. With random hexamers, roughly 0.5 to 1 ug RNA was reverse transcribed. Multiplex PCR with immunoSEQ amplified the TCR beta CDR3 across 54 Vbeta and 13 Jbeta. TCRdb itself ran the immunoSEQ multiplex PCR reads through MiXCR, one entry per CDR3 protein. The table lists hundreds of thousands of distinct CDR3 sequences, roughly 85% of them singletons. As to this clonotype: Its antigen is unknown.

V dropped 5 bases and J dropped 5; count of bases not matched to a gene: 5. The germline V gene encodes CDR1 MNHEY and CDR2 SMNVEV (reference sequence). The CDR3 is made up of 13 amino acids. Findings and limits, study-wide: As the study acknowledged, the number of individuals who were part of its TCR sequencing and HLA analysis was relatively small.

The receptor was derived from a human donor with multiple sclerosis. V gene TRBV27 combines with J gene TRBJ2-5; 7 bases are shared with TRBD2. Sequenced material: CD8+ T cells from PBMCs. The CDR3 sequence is CASSLGLGETQYF. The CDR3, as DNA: TGTGCCAGCAGTCTTGGACTAGGGGAGACCCAGTACTTC.